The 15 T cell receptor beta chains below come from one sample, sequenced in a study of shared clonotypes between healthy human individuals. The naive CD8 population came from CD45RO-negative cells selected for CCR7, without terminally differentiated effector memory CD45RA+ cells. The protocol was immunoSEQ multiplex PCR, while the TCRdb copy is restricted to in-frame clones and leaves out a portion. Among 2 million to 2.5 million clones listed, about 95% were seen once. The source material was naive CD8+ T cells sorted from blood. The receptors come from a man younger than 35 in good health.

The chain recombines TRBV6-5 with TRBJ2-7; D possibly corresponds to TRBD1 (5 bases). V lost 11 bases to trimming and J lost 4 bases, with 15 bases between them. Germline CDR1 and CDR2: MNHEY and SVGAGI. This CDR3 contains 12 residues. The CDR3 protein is CAAGLEWYEQYF. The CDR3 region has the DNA TGTGCCGCAGGGCTTGAGTGGTACGAGCAGTACTTC.

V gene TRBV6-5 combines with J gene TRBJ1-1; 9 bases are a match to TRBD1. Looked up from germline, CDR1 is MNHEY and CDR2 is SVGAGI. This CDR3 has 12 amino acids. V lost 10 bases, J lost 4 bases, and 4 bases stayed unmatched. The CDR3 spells CATRQGVTEAFF. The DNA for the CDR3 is TGTGCCACCCGACAGGGGGTCACTGAAGCTTTCTTT.

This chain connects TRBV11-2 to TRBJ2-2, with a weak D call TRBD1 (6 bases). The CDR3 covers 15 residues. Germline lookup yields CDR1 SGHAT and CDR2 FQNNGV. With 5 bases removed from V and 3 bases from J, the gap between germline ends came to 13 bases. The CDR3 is CASSLQGRYTGELFF. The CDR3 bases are TGTGCCAGCAGCCTCCAGGGGAGATACACCGGGGAGCTGTTTTTT. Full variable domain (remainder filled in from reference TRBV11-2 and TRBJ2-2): EAGVAQSPRYKIIEKRQSVAFWCNPISGHATLYWYQQILGQGPKLLIQFQNNGVVDDSQLPKDRFSAERLKGVDSTLKIQPAKLEDSAVYLCASSLQGRYTGELFFGEGSRLTVL.

The CDR3: CASSLAGNTGELFF. CDR3 DNA: TGTGCCAGCAGCTTAGCAGGGAACACCGGGGAGCTGTTTTTT. J is TRBJ2-2 and V is TRBV11-2; no clear D gene. Germline assignment: CDR1 SGHAT and CDR2 FQNNGV. The CDR3 extends over 14 amino acids. Trimming left V 1 base short and J 1 base short, with 4 bases between.

The CDR3 DNA follows: TGTGCCAGCAGCTTGGTAGATCCAGGTGAGCAGTTCTTC. This gives the protein CASSLVDPGEQFF. The chain has TRBV11-2 and TRBJ2-1; D unresolved. V lost 3 bases to trimming and J lost 9 bases, with 12 bases between them. The CDR3 sequence is 13 residues long. Germline-derived CDR1 and CDR2 are SGHAT and FQNNGV.

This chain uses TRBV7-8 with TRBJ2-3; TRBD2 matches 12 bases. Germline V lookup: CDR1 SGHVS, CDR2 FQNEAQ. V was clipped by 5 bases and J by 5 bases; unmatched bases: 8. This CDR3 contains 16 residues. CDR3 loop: CASSRERGLAGDTQYF. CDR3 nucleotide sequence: TGTGCCAGCAGCCGGGAGCGGGGACTAGCGGGAGATACGCAGTATTTT.

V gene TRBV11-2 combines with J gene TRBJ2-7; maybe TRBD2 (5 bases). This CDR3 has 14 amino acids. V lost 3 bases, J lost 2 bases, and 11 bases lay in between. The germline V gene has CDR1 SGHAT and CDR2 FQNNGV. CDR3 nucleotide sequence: TGTGCCAGCAGCTTTCAGGTCGGGACCTACGAGCAGTACTTC. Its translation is CASSFQVGTYEQYF.

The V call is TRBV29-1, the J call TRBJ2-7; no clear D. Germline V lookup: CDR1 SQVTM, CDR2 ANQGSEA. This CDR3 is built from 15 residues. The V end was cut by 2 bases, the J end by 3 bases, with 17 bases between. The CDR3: CSVELAGASYYEQYF. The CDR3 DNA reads TGCAGCGTTGAATTAGCCGGAGCCTCCTACTACGAGCAGTACTTC.

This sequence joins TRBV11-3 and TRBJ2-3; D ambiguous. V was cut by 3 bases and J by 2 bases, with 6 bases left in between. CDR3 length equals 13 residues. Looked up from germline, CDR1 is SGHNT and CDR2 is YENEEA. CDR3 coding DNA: TGTGCCAGCAGCTTGTTGCCCACAGATACGCAGTATTTT. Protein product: CASSLLPTDTQYF.

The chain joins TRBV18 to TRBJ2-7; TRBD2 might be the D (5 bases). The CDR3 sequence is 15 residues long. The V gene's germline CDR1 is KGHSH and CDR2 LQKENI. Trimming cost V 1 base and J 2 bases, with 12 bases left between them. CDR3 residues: CASSPLSGIAYEQYF. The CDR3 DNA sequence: TGTGCCAGCTCACCACTCTCGGGAATCGCCTACGAGCAGTACTTC. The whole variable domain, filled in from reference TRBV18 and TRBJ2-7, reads NAGVMQNPRHLVRRRGQEARLRCSPMKGHSHVYWYRQLPEEGLKFMVYLQKENIIDESGMPKERFSAEFPKEGPSILRIQQVVRGDSAAYFCASSPLSGIAYEQYFGPGTRLTVT.

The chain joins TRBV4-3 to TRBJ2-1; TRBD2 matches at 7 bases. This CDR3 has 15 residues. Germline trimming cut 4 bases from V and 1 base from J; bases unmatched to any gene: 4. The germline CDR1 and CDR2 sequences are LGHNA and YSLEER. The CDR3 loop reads CASSLSSGSYNEQFF. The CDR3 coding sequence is TGCGCCAGCAGCCTGTCTAGCGGTTCCTACAATGAGCAGTTCTTC.

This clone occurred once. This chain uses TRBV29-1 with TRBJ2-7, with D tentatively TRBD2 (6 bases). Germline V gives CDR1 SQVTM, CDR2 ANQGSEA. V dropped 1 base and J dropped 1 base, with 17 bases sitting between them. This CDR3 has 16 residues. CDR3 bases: TGCAGCGTTGAAGCCCGGGACTCCTCAACGTCCTACGAGCAGTACTTC. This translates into CSVEARDSSTSYEQYF.

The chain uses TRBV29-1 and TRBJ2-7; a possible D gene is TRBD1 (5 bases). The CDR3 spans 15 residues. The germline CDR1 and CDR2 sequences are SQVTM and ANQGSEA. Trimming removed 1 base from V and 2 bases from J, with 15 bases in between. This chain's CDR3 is CSVEVGQGIPYEQYF. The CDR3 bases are TGCAGCGTTGAAGTCGGGCAGGGAATCCCCTACGAGCAGTACTTC.

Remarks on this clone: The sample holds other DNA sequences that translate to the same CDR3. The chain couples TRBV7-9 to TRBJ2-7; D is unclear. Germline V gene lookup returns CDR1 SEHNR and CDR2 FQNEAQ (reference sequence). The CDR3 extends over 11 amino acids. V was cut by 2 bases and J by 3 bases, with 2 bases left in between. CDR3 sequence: CASSLSYEQYF. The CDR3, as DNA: TGTGCCAGCAGCTTAAGCTACGAGCAGTACTTC. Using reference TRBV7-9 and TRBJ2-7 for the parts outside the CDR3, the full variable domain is DTGVSQNPRHKITKRGQNVTFRCDPISEHNRLYWYRQTLGQGPEFLTYFQNEAQLEKSRLLSDRFSAERPKGSFSTLEIQRTEQGDSAMYLCASSLSYEQYFGPGTRLTVT.

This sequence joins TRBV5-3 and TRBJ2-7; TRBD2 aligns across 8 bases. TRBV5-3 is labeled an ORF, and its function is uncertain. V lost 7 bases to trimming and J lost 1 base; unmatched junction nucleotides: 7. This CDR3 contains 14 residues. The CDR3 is CARSLAGLSYEQYF. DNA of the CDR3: TGTGCCAGATCTTTAGCGGGACTTTCCTACGAGCAGTACTTC.